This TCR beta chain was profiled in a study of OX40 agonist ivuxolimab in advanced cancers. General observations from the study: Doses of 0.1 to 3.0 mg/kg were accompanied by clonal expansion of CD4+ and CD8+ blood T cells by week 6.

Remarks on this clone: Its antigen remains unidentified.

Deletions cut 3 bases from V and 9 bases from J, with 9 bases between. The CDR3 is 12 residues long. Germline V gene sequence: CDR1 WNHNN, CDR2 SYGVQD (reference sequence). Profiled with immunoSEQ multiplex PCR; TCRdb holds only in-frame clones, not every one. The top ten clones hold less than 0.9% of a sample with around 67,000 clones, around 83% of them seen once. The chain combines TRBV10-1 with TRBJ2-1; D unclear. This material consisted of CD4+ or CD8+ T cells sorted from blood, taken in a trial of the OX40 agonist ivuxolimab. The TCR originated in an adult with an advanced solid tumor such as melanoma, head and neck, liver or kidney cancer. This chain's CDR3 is CASSDPWGEQFF. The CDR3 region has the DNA TGCGCCAGCAGTGACCCCTGGGGTGAGCAGTTCTTC.